The rows below give T cell receptor beta chains drawn from one sample of a study of blood T cell repertoires in COVID-19. Clones were sequenced by immunoSEQ multiplex PCR, and TCRdb holds only the in-frame ones, with some missing. This sample has about 80,000 clones; roughly nine tenths occur once, and the top ten carry roughly 8.5%. Sequencing was carried out using peripheral blood. These receptor sequences come from a man between 25 and 39 years old with acute or convalescent COVID-19. The conserved cysteine and the conserved F or W are not part of the CDR3 here. D genes are given only for firm matches. Rows may omit the clone size; those that give it use once, few, many or a size class.

j_call: TRBJ1-5
clone_size: NA
d_call: TRBD1
v_call: TRBV2
cdr3_aa: ASSQQGAHQPQH

j_call: TRBJ1-5
clone_size: NA
d_call: TRBD1
v_call: TRBV3-1/TRBV3-2
cdr3_aa: ASSQGQGALPQH

j_call: TRBJ2-7
clone_size: NA
d_call: NA
v_call: TRBV29-1
cdr3_aa: SVVRSGTYEQY

j_call: TRBJ2-7
clone_size: NA
d_call: NA
v_call: TRBV7-2
cdr3_aa: ASSQGGPEYEQY

j_call: TRBJ1-5
clone_size: NA
d_call: NA
v_call: TRBV30
cdr3_aa: AWSGSQGQPQH

j_call: TRBJ2-5
clone_size: NA
d_call: NA
v_call: TRBV3-1/TRBV3-2
cdr3_aa: ASSRPKCLGRIPEETQY

j_call: TRBJ2-7
clone_size: NA
d_call: TRBD2
v_call: TRBV7-9
cdr3_aa: ASSRGLAYEQY

j_call: TRBJ2-3
clone_size: once
d_call: TRBD2
v_call: TRBV10-3
cdr3_aa: AISTPPGLAGITDTQY

j_call: TRBJ2-7
clone_size: NA
d_call: NA
v_call: TRBV28
cdr3_aa: ASSYGELGSSYEQY

j_call: TRBJ2-7
clone_size: NA
d_call: TRBD1
v_call: TRBV5-1
cdr3_aa: ASSPGQARYEQY

j_call: TRBJ1-5
clone_size: NA
d_call: NA
v_call: TRBV23-1
cdr3_aa: ASSQCLSGLNQPQH

j_call: TRBJ2-7
clone_size: NA
d_call: TRBD1
v_call: TRBV27
cdr3_aa: ASSSRPPGTVRHEQY

j_call: TRBJ2-7
clone_size: NA
d_call: NA
v_call: TRBV7-9
cdr3_aa: ASSLSGPPVEQY

j_call: TRBJ2-3
clone_size: many
d_call: NA
v_call: TRBV6-5
cdr3_aa: ASALQSTDTQY

j_call: TRBJ2-7
clone_size: NA
d_call: NA
v_call: TRBV19
cdr3_aa: ASSMVGAHYEQY

j_call: TRBJ2-3
clone_size: few
d_call: TRBD2
v_call: TRBV9
cdr3_aa: ASSAGGTTYTDTQY

j_call: TRBJ2-7
clone_size: NA
d_call: NA
v_call: TRBV11-2
cdr3_aa: ASSSVRGFTFYEQY

j_call: TRBJ2-3
clone_size: NA
d_call: NA
v_call: TRBV19
cdr3_aa: ASSPKSGSDTQY

j_call: TRBJ2-1
clone_size: NA
d_call: NA
v_call: TRBV3-1/TRBV3-2
cdr3_aa: ASTLAGSRVEQF

j_call: TRBJ2-1
clone_size: NA
d_call: NA
v_call: TRBV7-2
cdr3_aa: ASSRDFSSYNEQF

j_call: TRBJ2-3
clone_size: NA
d_call: NA
v_call: TRBV28
cdr3_aa: ASSLIGGLSSFTDTQY

j_call: TRBJ2-7
clone_size: NA
d_call: NA
v_call: TRBV13
cdr3_aa: ASSAIFGGTDYEQY

j_call: TRBJ2-3
clone_size: NA
d_call: NA
v_call: TRBV7-9
cdr3_aa: ASSLRVIAQY